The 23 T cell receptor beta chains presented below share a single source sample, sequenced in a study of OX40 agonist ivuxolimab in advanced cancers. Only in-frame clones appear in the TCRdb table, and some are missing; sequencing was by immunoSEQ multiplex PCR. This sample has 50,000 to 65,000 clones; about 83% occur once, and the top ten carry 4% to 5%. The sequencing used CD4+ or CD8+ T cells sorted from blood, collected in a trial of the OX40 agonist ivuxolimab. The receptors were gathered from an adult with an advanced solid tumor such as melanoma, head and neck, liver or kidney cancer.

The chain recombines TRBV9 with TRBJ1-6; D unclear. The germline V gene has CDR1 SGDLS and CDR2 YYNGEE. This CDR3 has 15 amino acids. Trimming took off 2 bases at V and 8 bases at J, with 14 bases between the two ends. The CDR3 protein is CASSVDEGLDSPLHF. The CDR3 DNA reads TGTGCCAGCAGCGTCGACGAGGGTTTGGATTCACCCCTCCACTTT.

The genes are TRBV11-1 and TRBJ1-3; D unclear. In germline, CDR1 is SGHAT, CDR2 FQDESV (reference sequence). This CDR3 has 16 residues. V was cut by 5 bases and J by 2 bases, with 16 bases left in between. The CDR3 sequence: CASSPRLDAAGNTIYF. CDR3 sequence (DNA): TGTGCCAGCAGCCCCCGCCTCGACGCGGCTGGAAACACCATATATTTT. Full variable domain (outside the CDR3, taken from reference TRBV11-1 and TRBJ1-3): EAEVAQSPRYKITEKSQAVAFWCDPISGHATLYWYRQILGQGPELLVQFQDESVVDDSQLPKDRFSAERLKGVDSTLKIQPAELGDSAMYLCASSPRLDAAGNTIYFGEGSWLTVV.

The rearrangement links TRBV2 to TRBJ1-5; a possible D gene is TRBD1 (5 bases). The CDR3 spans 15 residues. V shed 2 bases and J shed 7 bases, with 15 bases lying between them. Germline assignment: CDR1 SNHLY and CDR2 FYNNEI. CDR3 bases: TGTGCCAGCAGTGAAAGGGTGGGGCGTGAGCAGCCCCAGCATTTT. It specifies CASSERVGREQPQHF.

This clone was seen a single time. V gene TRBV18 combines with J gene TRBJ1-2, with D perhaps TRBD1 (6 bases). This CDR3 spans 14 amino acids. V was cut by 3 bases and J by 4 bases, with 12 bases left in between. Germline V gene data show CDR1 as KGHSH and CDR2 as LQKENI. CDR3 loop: CASSPGTSVYGYTF. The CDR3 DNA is TGTGCCAGCTCACCGGGGACATCAGTCTATGGCTACACCTTC. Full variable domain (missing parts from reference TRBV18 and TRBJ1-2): NAGVMQNPRHLVRRRGQEARLRCSPMKGHSHVYWYRQLPEEGLKFMVYLQKENIIDESGMPKERFSAEFPKEGPSILRIQQVVRGDSAAYFCASSPGTSVYGYTFGSGTRLTVV.

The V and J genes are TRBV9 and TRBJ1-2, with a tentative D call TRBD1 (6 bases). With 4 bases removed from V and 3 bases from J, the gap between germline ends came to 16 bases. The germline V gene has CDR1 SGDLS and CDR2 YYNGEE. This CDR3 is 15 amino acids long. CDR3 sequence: CASSPVGGVDYGYTF. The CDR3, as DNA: TGTGCCAGCAGCCCAGTGGGGGGCGTCGACTATGGCTACACCTTC.

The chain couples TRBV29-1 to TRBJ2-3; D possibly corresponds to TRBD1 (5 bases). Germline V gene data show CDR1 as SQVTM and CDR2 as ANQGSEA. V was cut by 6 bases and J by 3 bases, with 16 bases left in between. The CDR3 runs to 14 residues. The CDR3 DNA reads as TGCAGCGTATGGGGCCCAGACGTAACAGATACGCAGTATTTT. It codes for CSVWGPDVTDTQYF.

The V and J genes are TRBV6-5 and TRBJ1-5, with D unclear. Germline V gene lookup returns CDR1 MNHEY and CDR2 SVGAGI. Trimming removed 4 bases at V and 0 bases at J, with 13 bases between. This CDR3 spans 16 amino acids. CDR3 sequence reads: CASSSGRWYSNQPQHF. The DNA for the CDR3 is TGTGCCAGCAGTTCCGGACGGTGGTATAGCAATCAGCCCCAGCATTTT.

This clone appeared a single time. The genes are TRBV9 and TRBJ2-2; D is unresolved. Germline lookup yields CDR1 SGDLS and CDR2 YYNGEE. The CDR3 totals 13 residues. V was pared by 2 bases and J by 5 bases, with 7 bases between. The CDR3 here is CASSVWETGELFF. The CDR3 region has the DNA TGTGCCAGCAGCGTTTGGGAAACCGGGGAGCTGTTTTTT. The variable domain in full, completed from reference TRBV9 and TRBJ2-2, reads DSGVTQTPKHLITATGQRVTLRCSPRSGDLSVYWYQQSLDQGLQFLIQYYNGEERAKGNILERFSAQQFPDLHSELNLSSLELGDSALYFCASSVWETGELFFGEGSRLTVL.

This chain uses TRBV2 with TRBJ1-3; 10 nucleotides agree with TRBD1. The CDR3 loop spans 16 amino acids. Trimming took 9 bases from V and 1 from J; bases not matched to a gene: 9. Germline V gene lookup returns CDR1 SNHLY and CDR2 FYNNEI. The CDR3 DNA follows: TGTGCCAGTTCTAGGGACAGGGGAATTTCTGGAAACACCATATATTTT. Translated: CASSRDRGISGNTIYF.

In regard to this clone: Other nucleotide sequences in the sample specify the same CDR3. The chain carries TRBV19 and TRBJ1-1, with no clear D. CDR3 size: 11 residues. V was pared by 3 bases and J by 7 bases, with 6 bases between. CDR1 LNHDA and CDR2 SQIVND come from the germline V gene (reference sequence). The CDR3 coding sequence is TGTGCCAGTAGTATCTGGGGTGAAGCTTTCTTT. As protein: CASSIWGEAFF.

In nucleotides, the CDR3 is TGTGCCAGCAGCGTGGGACAGGGTTCCGAAAAACTGTTTTTT. Translated, it gives CASSVGQGSEKLFF. The chain has TRBV9 and TRBJ1-4; 9 nucleotides line up with TRBD1. The germline gives CDR1 SGDLS, CDR2 YYNGEE. The CDR3 has 14 residues. Trimming cost V 2 bases and J 8 bases; bases outside gene matches: 4.

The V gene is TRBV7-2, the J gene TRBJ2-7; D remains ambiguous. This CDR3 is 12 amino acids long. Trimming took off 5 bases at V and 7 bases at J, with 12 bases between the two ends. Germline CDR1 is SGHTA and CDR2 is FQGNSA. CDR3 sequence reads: CASSIPGDEQYF. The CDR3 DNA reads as TGTGCCAGCAGCATCCCAGGTGATGAGCAGTACTTC.

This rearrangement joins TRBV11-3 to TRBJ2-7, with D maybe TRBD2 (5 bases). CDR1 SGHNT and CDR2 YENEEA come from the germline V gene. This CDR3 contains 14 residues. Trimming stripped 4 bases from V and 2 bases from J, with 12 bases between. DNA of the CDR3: TGTGCCAGCAGCTCGGGGAGATTGGCCTACGAGCAGTACTTC. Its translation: CASSSGRLAYEQYF.

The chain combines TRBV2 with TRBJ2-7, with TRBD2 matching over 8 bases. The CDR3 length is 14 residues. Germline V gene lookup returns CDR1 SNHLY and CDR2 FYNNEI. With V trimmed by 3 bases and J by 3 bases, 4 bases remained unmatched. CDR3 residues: CASSDGAGGYEQYF. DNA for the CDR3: TGTGCCAGCAGTGATGGGGCGGGGGGCTACGAGCAGTACTTC.

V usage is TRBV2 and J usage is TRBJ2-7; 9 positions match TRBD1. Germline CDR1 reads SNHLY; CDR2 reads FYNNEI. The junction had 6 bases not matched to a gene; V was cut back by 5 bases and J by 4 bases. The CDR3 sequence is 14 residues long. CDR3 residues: CASSIGTGRYEQYF. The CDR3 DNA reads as TGTGCCAGCAGTATCGGGACAGGGCGATACGAGCAGTACTTC.

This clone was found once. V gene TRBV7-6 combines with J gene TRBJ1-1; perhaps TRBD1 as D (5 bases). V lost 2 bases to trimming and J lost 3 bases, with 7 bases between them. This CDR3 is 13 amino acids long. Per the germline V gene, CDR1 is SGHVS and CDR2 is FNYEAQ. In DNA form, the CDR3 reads TGTGCCAGCAGCTTATTCAGGGACACTGAAGCTTTCTTT. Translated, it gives CASSLFRDTEAFF.

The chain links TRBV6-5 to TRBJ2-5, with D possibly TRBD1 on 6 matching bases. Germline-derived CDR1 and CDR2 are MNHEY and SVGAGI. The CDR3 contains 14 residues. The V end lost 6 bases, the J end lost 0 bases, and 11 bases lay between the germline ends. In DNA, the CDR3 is TGTGCCAGCAGCCGAGGGACATACCAAGAGACCCAGTACTTC. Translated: CASSRGTYQETQYF.

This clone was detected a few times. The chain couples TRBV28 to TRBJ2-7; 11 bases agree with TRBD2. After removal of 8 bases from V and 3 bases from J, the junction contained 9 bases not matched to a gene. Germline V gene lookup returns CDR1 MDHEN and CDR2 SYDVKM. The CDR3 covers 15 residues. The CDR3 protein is CASFGSGRERYEQYF. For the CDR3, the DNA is TGTGCCAGCTTTGGTAGCGGGAGGGAACGCTACGAGCAGTACTTC.

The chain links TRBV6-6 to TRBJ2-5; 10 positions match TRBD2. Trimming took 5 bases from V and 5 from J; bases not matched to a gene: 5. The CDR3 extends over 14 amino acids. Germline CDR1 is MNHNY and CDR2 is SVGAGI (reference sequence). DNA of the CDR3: TGTGCCAGCAGTCTAGCGGGGGCCCAGGAGACCCAGTACTTC. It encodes CASSLAGAQETQYF.

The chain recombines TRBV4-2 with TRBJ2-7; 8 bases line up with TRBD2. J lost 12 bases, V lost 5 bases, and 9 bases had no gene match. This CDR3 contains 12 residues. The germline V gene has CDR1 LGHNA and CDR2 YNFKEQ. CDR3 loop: CASSGSGGVVYF. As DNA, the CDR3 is TGTGCCAGCAGCGGATCGGGGGGGGTTGTGTACTTC.

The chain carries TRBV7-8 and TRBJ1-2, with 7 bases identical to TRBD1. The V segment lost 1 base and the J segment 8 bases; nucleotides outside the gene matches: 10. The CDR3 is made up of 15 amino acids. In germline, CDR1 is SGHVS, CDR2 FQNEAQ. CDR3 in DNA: TGTGCCAGCAGCTTAGTATACAGGGGAATGGAAGGCTACACCTTC. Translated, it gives CASSLVYRGMEGYTF. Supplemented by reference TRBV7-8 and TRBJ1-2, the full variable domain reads GAGVSQSPRYKVAKRGQDVALRCDPISGHVSLFWYQQALGQGPEFLTYFQNEAQLDKSGLPSDRFFAERPEGSVSTLKIQRTQQEDSAVYLCASSLVYRGMEGYTFGSGTRLTVV.

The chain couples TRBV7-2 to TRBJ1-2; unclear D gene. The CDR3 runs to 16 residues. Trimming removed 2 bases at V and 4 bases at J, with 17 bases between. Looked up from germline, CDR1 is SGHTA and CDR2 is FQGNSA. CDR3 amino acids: CASSLRSGDLGYGYTF. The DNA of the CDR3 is TGTGCCAGCAGCTTAAGGTCCGGGGATCTCGGCTATGGCTACACCTTC.

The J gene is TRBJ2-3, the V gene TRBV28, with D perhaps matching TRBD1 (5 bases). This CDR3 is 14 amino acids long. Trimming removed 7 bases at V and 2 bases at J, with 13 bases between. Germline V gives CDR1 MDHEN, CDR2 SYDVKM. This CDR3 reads CASIPGSPTDTQYF. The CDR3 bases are TGTGCCAGCATCCCAGGGTCACCCACAGATACGCAGTATTTT. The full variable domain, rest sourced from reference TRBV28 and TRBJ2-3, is DVKVTQSSRYLVKRTGEKVFLECVQDMDHENMFWYRQDPGLGLRLIYFSYDVKMKEKGDIPEGYSVSREKKERFSLILESASTNQTSMYLCASIPGSPTDTQYFGPGTRLTVL.